This T cell receptor beta chain was documented in a study of cytomegalovirus exposure and HLA in healthy donors. Findings and limits, study-wide: TCR association rates varied by HLA locus in a later analysis, with DRB1 highest and HLA-C lowest.

As to this clone: Its specificity is unknown.

The PCR had 60 Vbeta and 13 Jbeta primers. TCRdb's table, derived via immunoSEQ multiplex PCR, lists solely in-frame clones and lacks some. Here the sample spans approximately 89,000 clones, around two thirds being singletons. This CDR3 has 13 residues. Sequences were obtained from PBMCs. The clonotype originates from a woman aged 25 to 39 in good health and CMV-seropositive. This chain connects TRBV1 to TRBJ1-2; the table's D call, TRBD1, has no DNA check behind it. TRBV1 is reported as a pseudogene. The CDR3 reads CTSRGQNSYGYTF. In nucleotides, the CDR3 is TGCACCAGCAGGGGACAGAACTCATATGGCTACACCTTC.